The entry below gives a single T cell receptor beta chain sequence along with its context. Its specificity is unknown. This entry comes from a study of T cell clonotyping in hematopoietic cell transplantation. Broader study findings: At the given depth, recipient repertoires were over 95% de novo clonotypes. Recipient TCR diversity dropped after transplant; expanded clonotypes rose from day 30 to 180. No sorting was done, leaving CD4 and CD8 contributions mixed.

The CDR3 length is 12 residues. The V gene's germline CDR1 is SGHDT and CDR2 YYEEEE. V lost 3 bases to trimming and J lost 10 bases, with 13 bases between them. Generated by immunoSEQ multiplex PCR, the TCRdb table keeps only in-frame clones and is missing some. Of tens of thousands of clones listed, 90% to 96% are singletons. Time point defined: recipient sample about 28 days before transplant, after cytoreduction. This sequence was found in a woman between 45 and 60 years old with acute myeloid leukemia. Some clones in this sample may be carry-over from other donors' samples. Here the sequenced sample was peripheral blood mononuclear cells, taken before stem cell transplant. The chain uses TRBV5-6 and TRBJ1-1; D remains unclear. The CDR3 DNA is TGTGCCAGCAGCTATCCTACGGGGTTAGCTTTCTTT. Its protein product is CASSYPTGLAFF.